This TCR beta chain was recorded in a study of ipilimumab plus nivolumab after autologous stem cell transplantation. This clone was observed once. There are 16 residues in the CDR3. CDR1 SQVTM and CDR2 ANQGSEA come from the germline V gene. Trimming left V 1 base short and J 4 bases short, with 17 bases between. Method: immunoSEQ multiplex PCR; TCRdb's copy keeps in-frame clones and lacks some. The table has fewer than 30,000 clones, 85% to 90% seen once. This TCR came from a male donor with diffuse large B-cell lymphoma. This sample comprised PBMCs, obtained in a trial of ipilimumab plus nivolumab as post-transplant consolidation. The J gene is TRBJ2-1, the V gene TRBV29-1, with D possibly called TRBD1 or TRBD2 (7 bases each). The DNA of the CDR3 is TGCAGCGTTGAAGGGGAGGGGCCAGGGGGATACAATGAGCAGTTCTTC. Encoded protein: CSVEGEGPGGYNEQFF.